This TCR beta chain was profiled in a study of HIV-infected children after antiretroviral therapy interruption. As for the study in general: EBV and CMV exposure was recorded in most children. Weeks 0, 12, interruption end (24 or 48), and about 3 years post-study gave interruption-arm samples.

Treatment defined: PENTA 11 planned treatment interruption arm or continuous ART arm. On this clonotype itself: Its antigen is unknown.

The TCR library was built from RNA with a 3' RACE protocol and unique molecular identifiers. TCRdb fed the 3' RACE reads into MiXCR, producing one record per CDR3 protein. The sample consists of some 51,000 distinct CDR3 sequences, around 4% of them appearing once. Study-level points and caveats: The CD45RA+ naive sort may contain some EMRA or stem memory cells.

This clonotype originated in a pool of human donors with HIV. The sample was CD45RA+ CD4+ T cells from PBMCs, pooled from several time points, taken from a donor given antiretroviral therapy, either interrupted or continuous. Subset defined: naive CD4+ CD45RA+ CD45RO- T cells.

CDR3 loop: CASSRDGGTEAFF. The CDR3, as DNA: TGCGCCAGCAGCCGGGACGGTGGGACTGAAGCTTTCTTT. The V and J genes are TRBV5-1 and TRBJ1-1; D is perhaps TRBD1 (5 bases). V was shortened by 4 bases and J by 5 bases, with 12 bases between the two germline ends. CDR3 length equals 13 residues. The germline V gene has CDR1 SGHRS and CDR2 YFSETQ.